A selection of T cell receptor beta chains follows, all from one sample in a study of CXCR3-negative and CXCR3-positive naive CD8 T cells. No DNA is given; TCRdb re-called the 5' RACE reads and lists each CDR3 protein once. There are around 140,000 distinct CDR3 sequences in the sample, with 0.29% held by the top ten. Input material: naive CXCR3- CD8+ T cells from blood. The receptor source for this set is a human donor in good health. Some clones in this sample may be carry-over from other donors' samples. CDR3s include the opening cysteine and the closing phenylalanine or tryptophan. Fields, in order: V gene, J gene, CDR3 protein.

>TRBV7-2|TRBJ2-5
CASSLDPRAWEETQYF
>TRBV28|TRBJ2-3
CASSTKREMTDTQYF
>TRBV15|TRBJ2-5
CATSRKQGAQETQYF
>TRBV4-1|TRBJ2-3
CASSPFGGAADTQYF
>TRBV12-3/TRBV12-4|TRBJ1-1
CASSLVGGIDDTEAFF
>TRBV28|TRBJ2-3
CASSRGGFMDGTDTQYF
>TRBV29-1|TRBJ2-7
CSVDSLGDYEQYF
>TRBV20-1|TRBJ1-1
CSASHRARRVAEAFF
>TRBV5-1|TRBJ2-3
CASSWLDWGKGTDTQYF
>TRBV11-1|TRBJ2-3
CASSKDYRVSLSTDTQYF
>TRBV4-3|TRBJ2-7
CASSQGASSYEQYF
>TRBV29-1|TRBJ2-1
CSVVLGHEQFF
>TRBV12-3/TRBV12-4|TRBJ2-7
CASSWSGQGTYEQYF
>TRBV28|TRBJ2-5
CASSPGLAGGPGQETQYF
>TRBV28|TRBJ2-1
CASMNSGVSYNEQFF
>TRBV4-3|TRBJ2-5
CASSPGRNPETQYF
>TRBV7-8|TRBJ2-1
CASSQSGAVWNEQFF
>TRBV6-2/TRBV6-3|TRBJ2-7
CASSQLDRTYEQYF
>TRBV28|TRBJ2-1
CASSPYGTNSYNEQFF
>TRBV29-1|TRBJ2-1
CSVETGGPAEQFF
>TRBV12-5|TRBJ2-1
CASGPGLAGSSYNEQFF
>TRBV3-1|TRBJ1-2
CASSQGGYYGYTF
>TRBV7-6|TRBJ2-5
CASSPLGGTGGITETQYF
>TRBV7-6|TRBJ2-7
CASSLASTDEQYF
>TRBV15|TRBJ2-2
CATSRDRGSGELFF
>TRBV6-5|TRBJ2-2
CASSYSFGGGELFF
>TRBV20-1|TRBJ2-2
CSVEMDINTGELFF
>TRBV12-3/TRBV12-4|TRBJ2-7
CASSQWTGTEEQYF
>TRBV15|TRBJ2-5
CATSRETAQETQYF
>TRBV15|TRBJ2-1
CATSRGLAGEGEQFF
>TRBV7-9|TRBJ2-7
CASGTQGYEQYF
>TRBV12-3/TRBV12-4|TRBJ2-5
CASSIQGGEETQYF
>TRBV12-3/TRBV12-4|TRBJ2-5
CASSLGRGRGQETQYF
>TRBV20-1|TRBJ1-3
CSARDREDSGNTIYF
>TRBV10-1|TRBJ2-2
CASTVSGSGTGELFF
>TRBV9|TRBJ2-5
CASSVEGRLLQETQYF
>TRBV6-6|TRBJ1-5
CASSYLMQGRGLGNQPQHF
>TRBV23-1|TRBJ2-7
CASSQFVRTYEQYF
>TRBV6-5|TRBJ2-2
CASSYGLAGAQDTGELFF
>TRBV7-3|TRBJ2-6
CASSYLGPSSGANVLTF
>TRBV29-1|TRBJ2-1
CSVEVVGQVTYEQFF
>TRBV7-9|TRBJ2-7
CASSLWEDKDKQQYF
>TRBV6-2/TRBV6-3|TRBJ1-2
CASSYSSSTGWVNYGYTF
>TRBV11-2|TRBJ2-5
CASSLGGPSSAQYF
>TRBV29-1|TRBJ2-1
CSVDGGDSYNEQFF
>TRBV5-5|TRBJ1-1
CASSDSGTGLTEAFF
>TRBV4-2|TRBJ1-1
CASSPRVLGTEAFF
>TRBV28|TRBJ2-1
CASRLAGGTNNEQFF
>TRBV25-1|TRBJ1-2
CASSPGQGALGYTF
>TRBV20-1|TRBJ1-1
CSAQWRQGGRNTEAFF
>TRBV2|TRBJ2-3
CASSELRRGVTDTQYF
>TRBV15|TRBJ1-1
CATSSGWGGTEAFF
>TRBV23-1|TRBJ2-1
CASSQYPGRGPLSYNEQFF
>TRBV29-1|TRBJ2-1
CSVGAGSYNEQFF
>TRBV19|TRBJ2-1
CASRPSDRGYNEQFF